The next 11 T cell receptor beta chains were all read from a single sample in a study of PD-1 blockade in classical Hodgkin lymphoma. Each patient experienced a relapse that followed autologous stem cell transplantation, and brentuximab vedotin exposure varied. TCRdb's table, derived via immunoSEQ multiplex PCR, lists solely in-frame clones and lacks some. The sample has some 46,000 clones; around 80% are singletons. Here the sequenced sample was peripheral blood mononuclear cells (PBMCs), taken before the second cycle of nivolumab. The origin of the receptors is a human donor with classical Hodgkin lymphoma.

For this clone: An end of the junction differs from the germline gene, which may be a read error. V usage is TRBV10-3 and J usage is TRBJ2-1, with D perhaps given as TRBD1 or TRBD2 (5 bases each). The CDR3 loop spans 16 amino acids. Germline V CDR1 and CDR2: ENHRY, SYGVKD. CDR3 sequence (DNA): TGTGCCAGCAGTTACTCAGAGGAGGACACCTACAATGAGCAGTTCTTC. Translation: CASSYSEEDTYNEQFF.

J is TRBJ2-1 and V is TRBV9, with TRBD2 matching over 11 bases. The CDR3 is made up of 15 amino acids. Germline V gene lookup returns CDR1 SGDLS and CDR2 YYNGEE. The V gene end was trimmed by 4 bases and the J gene end by 4 bases; junction bases not matched to a gene: 4. Here the CDR3 reads CASSPLAGVYNEQFF. CDR3 DNA sequence: TGTGCCAGCAGCCCACTAGCGGGAGTATACAATGAGCAGTTCTTC.

This clone was seen only once. V is TRBV14 and J is TRBJ1-1; D is possibly TRBD1 (6 bases). The length of the CDR3 is 13 residues. Germline values: CDR1 SGHDN, CDR2 FVKESK. The germline V and J ends were trimmed by 4 bases and 4 bases, with 10 bases remaining between them. CDR3 sequence reads: CASSLLGGTEAFF. In DNA, the CDR3 is TGTGCCAGCAGCCTACTAGGGGGCACTGAAGCTTTCTTT.

This clone was seen a single time. The genes are TRBV20-1 and TRBJ1-2, with D unclear. This CDR3 is built from 11 residues. The V gene lost 0 bases and the J gene lost 10 bases, with 9 bases spanning the gap. Germline V gene lookup returns CDR1 DFQATT and CDR2 SNEGSKA (reference sequence). This CDR3 reads CSARDLAYYTF. For the CDR3, the DNA is TGCAGTGCTAGAGATCTAGCTTACTACACCTTC.

The table lists this clone with a count of one. The chain uses TRBV9 and TRBJ2-1, with D perhaps matching TRBD1 or TRBD2 (6 bases each). From germline, CDR1 is SGDLS and CDR2 YYNGEE. The V end lost 0 bases, the J end lost 0 bases, and 10 bases lay between the germline ends. This CDR3 comprises 16 residues. CDR3 nucleotides: TGTGCCAGCAGCGTAGGGGGGCGGGGCTCCTACAATGAGCAGTTCTTC. This gives the protein CASSVGGRGSYNEQFF.

The chain couples TRBV30 to TRBJ1-3, with 9 nucleotides matching TRBD1. V dropped 8 bases and J dropped 2; count of bases not matched to a gene: 4. The CDR3 loop spans 13 amino acids. Germline loops: CDR1 GTSNPN, CDR2 SVGIG (reference sequence). The CDR3 bases are TGTGCCCAACAGGGGGCTACTGGAAACACCATATATTTT. It specifies CAQQGATGNTIYF.

This clone was found a few times. This sequence joins TRBV5-8 and TRBJ1-2, with 7 bases matching TRBD1. There are 14 residues in the CDR3. Germline assignment: CDR1 SGHTS and CDR2 YDEGEE. Trimming at V came to 0 bases and at J to 5 bases, leaving 4 bases not matched to a gene. In DNA, the CDR3 is TGTGCCAGCAGCTTGGAGACAGGGTGGTATGGCTACACCTTC. Amino acids: CASSLETGWYGYTF. Looking up the rest from reference TRBV5-8 and TRBJ1-2 gives the full variable domain: EAGVTQSPTHLIKTRGQQATLRCSPISGHTSVYWYQQALGLGLQFLLWYDEGEERNRGNFPPRFSGRQFPNYSSELNVNALELEDSALYLCASSLETGWYGYTFGSGTRLTVV.

There are a few counts of this clone. The chain couples TRBV2 to TRBJ2-3; 11 nucleotides align to TRBD1. This CDR3 region has 14 residues. Looked up from germline, CDR1 is SNHLY and CDR2 is FYNNEI. V lost 3 bases and J lost 6; bases outside the gene matches: 2. The CDR3 region has the DNA TGTGCCAGCAGTGACCGGGACAGGGGGGATACGCAGTATTTT. Its protein product is CASSDRDRGDTQYF.

This rearrangement joins TRBV6-5 to TRBJ1-5; no clear D. Germline CDR1 is MNHEY and CDR2 is SVGAGI. This CDR3 has 12 amino acids. Trimming left V 4 bases short and J 5 bases short, with 6 bases between. For the CDR3, the DNA is TGTGCCAGCAGTTCGGCAGATCAGCCCCAGCATTTT. Residues: CASSSADQPQHF.

The chain carries TRBV30 and TRBJ2-1; D unresolved. V was trimmed by 4 bases and J by 1 base, leaving 11 bases between them. CDR1 GTSNPN and CDR2 SVGIG come from the germline V gene (reference sequence). This CDR3 comprises 14 residues. CDR3 residues: CAWNKGWSYNEQFF. CDR3 coding DNA: TGTGCCTGGAACAAAGGTTGGTCCTACAATGAGCAGTTCTTC.

The chain uses TRBV10-1 and TRBJ2-3, with D uncertain. Trimming took off 4 bases at V and 5 bases at J, with 7 bases between the two ends. The germline V gene encodes CDR1 WNHNN and CDR2 SYGVQD (reference sequence). The CDR3 has 12 residues. The CDR3 nucleotides read TGCGCCAGCAGTGGAAGGGAAGATACGCAGTATTTT. Its translation is CASSGREDTQYF.